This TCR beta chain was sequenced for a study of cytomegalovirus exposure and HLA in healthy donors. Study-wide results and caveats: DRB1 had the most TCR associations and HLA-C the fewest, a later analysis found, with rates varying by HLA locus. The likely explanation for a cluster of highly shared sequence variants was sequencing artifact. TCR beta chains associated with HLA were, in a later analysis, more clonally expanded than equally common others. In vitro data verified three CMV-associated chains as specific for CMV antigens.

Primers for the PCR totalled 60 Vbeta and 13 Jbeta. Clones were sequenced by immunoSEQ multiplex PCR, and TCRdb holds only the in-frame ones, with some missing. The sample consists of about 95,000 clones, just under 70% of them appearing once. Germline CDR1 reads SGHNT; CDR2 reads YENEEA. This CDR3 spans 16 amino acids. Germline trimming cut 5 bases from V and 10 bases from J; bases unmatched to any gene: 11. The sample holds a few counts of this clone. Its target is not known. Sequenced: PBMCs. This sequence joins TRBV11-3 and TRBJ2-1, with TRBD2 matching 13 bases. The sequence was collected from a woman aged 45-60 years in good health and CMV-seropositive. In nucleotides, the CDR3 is TGTGCCAGCAGCGCCGGGGGACTAGCGGGACACCAGGAGCAGTTCTTC. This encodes CASSAGGLAGHQEQFF.